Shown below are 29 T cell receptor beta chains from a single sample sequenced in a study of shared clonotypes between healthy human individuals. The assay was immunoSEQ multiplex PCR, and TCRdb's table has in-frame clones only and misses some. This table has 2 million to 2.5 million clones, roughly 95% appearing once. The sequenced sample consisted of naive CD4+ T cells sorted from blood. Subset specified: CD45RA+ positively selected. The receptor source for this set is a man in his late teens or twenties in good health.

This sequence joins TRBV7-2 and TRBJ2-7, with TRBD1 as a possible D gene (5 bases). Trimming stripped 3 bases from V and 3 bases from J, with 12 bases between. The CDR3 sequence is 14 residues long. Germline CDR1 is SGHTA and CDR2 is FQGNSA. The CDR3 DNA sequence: TGTGCCAGCAGCTTGGGGCGGCGTAACTACGAGCAGTACTTC. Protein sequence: CASSLGRRNYEQYF.

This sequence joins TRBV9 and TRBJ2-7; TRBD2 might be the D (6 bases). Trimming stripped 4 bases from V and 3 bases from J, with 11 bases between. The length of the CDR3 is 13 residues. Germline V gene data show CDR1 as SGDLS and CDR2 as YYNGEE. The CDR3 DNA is TGTGCCAGCAGCTTGGGGGGAGGCTACGAGCAGTACTTC. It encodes CASSLGGGYEQYF. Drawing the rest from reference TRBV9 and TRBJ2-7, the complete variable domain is DSGVTQTPKHLITATGQRVTLRCSPRSGDLSVYWYQQSLDQGLQFLIQYYNGEERAKGNILERFSAQQFPDLHSELNLSSLELGDSALYFCASSLGGGYEQYFGPGTRLTVT.

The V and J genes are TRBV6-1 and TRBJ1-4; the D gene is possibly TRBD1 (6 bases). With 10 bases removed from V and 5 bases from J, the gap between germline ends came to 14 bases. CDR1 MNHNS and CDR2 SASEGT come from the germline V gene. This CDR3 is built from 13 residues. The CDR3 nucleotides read TGTGCCACCGAACAGGGTCCAAATGAAAAACTGTTTTTT. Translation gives CATEQGPNEKLFF.

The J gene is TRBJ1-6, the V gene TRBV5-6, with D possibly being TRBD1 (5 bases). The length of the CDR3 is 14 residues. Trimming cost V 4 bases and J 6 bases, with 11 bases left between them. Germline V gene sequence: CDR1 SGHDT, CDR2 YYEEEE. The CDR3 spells CASSELGGNSPLHF. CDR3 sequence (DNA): TGTGCCAGCAGCGAATTGGGGGGTAATTCACCCCTCCACTTT.

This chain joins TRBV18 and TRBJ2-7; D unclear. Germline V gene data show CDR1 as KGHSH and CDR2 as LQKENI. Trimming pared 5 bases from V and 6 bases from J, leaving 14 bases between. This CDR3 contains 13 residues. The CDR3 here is CASSNIAGSEQYF. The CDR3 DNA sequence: TGTGCCAGCTCAAATATTGCAGGTTCCGAGCAGTACTTC.

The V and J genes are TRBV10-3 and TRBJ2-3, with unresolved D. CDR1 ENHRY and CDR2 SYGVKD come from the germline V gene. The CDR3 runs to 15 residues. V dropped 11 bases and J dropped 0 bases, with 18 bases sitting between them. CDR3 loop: CAANSRVASTDTQYF. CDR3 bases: TGTGCCGCGAATTCTAGGGTGGCTAGCACAGATACGCAGTATTTT.

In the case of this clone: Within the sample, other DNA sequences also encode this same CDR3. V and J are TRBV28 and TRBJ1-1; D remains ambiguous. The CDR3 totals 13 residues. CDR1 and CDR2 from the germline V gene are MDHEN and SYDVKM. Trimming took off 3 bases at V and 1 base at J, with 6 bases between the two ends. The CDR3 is CASSFRRNTEAFF. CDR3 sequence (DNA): TGTGCCAGCAGTTTCCGACGGAACACTGAAGCTTTCTTT.

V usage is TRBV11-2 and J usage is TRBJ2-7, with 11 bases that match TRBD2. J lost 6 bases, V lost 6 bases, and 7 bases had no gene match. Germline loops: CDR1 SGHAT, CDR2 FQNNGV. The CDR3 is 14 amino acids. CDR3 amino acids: CASSPTSGRAEQYF. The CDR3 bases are TGTGCCAGCAGTCCTACTAGCGGGAGAGCCGAGCAGTACTTC.

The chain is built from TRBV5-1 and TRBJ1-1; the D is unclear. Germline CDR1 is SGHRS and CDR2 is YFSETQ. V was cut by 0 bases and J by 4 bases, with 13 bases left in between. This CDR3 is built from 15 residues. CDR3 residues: CASSLGAGQITEAFF. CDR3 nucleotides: TGCGCCAGCAGCTTGGGAGCAGGTCAGATCACTGAAGCTTTCTTT.

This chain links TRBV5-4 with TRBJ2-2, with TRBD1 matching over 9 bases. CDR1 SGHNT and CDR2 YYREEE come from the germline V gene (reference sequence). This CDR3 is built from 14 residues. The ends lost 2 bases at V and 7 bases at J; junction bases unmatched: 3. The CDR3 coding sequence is TGTGCCAGCAGCTTAGGACAGGGGATCGGGGAGCTGTTTTTT. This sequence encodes CASSLGQGIGELFF.

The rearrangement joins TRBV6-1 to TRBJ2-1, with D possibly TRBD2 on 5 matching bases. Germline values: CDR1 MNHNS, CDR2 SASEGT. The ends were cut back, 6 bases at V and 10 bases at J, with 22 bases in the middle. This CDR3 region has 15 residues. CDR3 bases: TGTGCCAGCAGCGTCTTAGGACTCGGTGGTAGGGAGCAGTTCTTC. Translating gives CASSVLGLGGREQFF.

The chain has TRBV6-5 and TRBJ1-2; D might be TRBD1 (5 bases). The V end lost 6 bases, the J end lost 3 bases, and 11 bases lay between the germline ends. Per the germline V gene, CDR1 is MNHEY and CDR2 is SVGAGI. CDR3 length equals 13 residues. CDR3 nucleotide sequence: TGTGCCAGCAGCCTTGACAGTGACTATGGCTACACCTTC. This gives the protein CASSLDSDYGYTF.

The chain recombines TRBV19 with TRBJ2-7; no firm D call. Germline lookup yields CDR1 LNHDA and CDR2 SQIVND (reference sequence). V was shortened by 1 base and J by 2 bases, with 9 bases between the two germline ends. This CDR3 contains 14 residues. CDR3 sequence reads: CASSIASNTYEQYF. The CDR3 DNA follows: TGTGCCAGTAGTATAGCTTCCAACACCTACGAGCAGTACTTC.

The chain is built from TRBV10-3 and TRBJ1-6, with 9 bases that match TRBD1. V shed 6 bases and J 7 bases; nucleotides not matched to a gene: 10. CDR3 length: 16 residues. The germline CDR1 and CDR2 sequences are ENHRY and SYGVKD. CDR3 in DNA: TGTGCCATCAGGGGGACAGGGAGTTATGACAATTCACCCCTCCACTTT. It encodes CAIRGTGSYDNSPLHF.

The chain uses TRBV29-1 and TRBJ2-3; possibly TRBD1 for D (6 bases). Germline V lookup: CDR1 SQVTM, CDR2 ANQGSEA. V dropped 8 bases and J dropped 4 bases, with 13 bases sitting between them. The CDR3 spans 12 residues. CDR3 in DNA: TGCAGCCACAGAGGGGGAGCAGATACGCAGTATTTT. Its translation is CSHRGGADTQYF.

CDR3 nucleotide sequence: TGCGCCAGCAGCTTAGAGGGGCGGATGGAAGAGACCCAGTACTTC. This codes for CASSLEGRMEETQYF. The chain uses TRBV5-1 and TRBJ2-5, with D perhaps TRBD1 or TRBD2 (5 bases each). With 2 bases removed from V and 3 bases from J, the gap between germline ends came to 14 bases. The germline gives CDR1 SGHRS, CDR2 YFSETQ. This CDR3 region has 15 residues.

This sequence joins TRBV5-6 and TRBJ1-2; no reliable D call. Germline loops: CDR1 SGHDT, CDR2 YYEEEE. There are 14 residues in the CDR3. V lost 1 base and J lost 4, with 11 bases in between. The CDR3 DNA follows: TGTGCCAGCAGCTTGAGATCCGTGGTCTATGGCTACACCTTC. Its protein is CASSLRSVVYGYTF.

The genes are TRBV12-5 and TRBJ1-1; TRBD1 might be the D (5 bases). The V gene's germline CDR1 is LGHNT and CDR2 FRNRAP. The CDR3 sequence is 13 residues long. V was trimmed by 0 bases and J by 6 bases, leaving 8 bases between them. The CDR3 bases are TGTGCTAGTGGTTTGGTAGACAGCGCTGAAGCTTTCTTT. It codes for CASGLVDSAEAFF.

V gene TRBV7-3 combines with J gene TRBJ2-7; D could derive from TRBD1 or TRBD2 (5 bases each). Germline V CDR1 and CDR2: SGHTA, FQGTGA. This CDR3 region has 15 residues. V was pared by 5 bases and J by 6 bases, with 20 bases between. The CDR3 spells CASSPGTGSQAEQYF. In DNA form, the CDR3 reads TGTGCCAGCAGCCCCGGGACGGGATCCCAGGCCGAGCAGTACTTC.

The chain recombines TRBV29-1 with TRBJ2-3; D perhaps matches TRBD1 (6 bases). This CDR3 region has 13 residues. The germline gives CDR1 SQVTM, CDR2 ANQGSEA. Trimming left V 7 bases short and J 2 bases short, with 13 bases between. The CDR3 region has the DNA TGCAGCGCCAGGACAGTGGCCACAGATACGCAGTATTTT. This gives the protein CSARTVATDTQYF.

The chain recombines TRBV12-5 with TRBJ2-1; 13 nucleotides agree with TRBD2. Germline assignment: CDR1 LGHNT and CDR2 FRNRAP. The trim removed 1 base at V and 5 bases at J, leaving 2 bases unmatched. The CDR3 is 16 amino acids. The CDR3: CASGLGTSGSDNEQFF. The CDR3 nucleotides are TGTGCTAGTGGTTTGGGGACTAGCGGGAGTGACAATGAGCAGTTCTTC.

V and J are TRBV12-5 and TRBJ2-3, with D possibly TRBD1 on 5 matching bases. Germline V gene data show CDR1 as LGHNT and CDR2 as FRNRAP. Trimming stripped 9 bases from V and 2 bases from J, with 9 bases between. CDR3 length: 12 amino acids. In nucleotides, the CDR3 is TGTGCTAGCCAGGGAAACACAGATACGCAGTATTTT. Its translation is CASQGNTDTQYF.

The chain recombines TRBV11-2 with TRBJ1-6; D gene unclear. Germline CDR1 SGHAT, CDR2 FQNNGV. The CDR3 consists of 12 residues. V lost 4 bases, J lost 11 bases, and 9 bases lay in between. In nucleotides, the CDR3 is TGTGCCAGCAGCTCAGCGGTAACACCCCTCCACTTT. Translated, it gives CASSSAVTPLHF.

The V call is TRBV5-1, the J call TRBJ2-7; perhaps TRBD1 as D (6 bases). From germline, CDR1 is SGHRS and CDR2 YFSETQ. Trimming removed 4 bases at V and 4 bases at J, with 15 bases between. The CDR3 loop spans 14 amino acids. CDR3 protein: CASSATGFEYEQYF. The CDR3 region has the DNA TGCGCCAGCAGCGCAACAGGGTTCGAGTACGAGCAGTACTTC.

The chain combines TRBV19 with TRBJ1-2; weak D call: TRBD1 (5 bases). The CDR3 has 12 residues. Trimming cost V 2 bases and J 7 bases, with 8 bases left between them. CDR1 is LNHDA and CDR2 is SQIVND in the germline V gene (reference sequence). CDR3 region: CASSITGLGYTF. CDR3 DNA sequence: TGTGCCAGTAGTATAACGGGACTTGGCTACACCTTC.

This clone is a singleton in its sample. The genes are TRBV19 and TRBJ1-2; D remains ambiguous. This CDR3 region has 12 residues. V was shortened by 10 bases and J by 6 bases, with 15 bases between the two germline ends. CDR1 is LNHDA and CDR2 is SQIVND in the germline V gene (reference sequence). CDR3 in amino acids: CATRGQPHGYTF. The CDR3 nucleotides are TGTGCCACAAGAGGGCAGCCCCATGGCTACACCTTC. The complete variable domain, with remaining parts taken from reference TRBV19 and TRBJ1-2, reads DGGITQSPKYLFRKEGQNVTLSCEQNLNHDAMYWYRQDPGQGLRLIYYSQIVNDFQKGDIAEGYSVSREKKESFPLTVTSAQKNPTAFYLCATRGQPHGYTFGSGTRLTVV.

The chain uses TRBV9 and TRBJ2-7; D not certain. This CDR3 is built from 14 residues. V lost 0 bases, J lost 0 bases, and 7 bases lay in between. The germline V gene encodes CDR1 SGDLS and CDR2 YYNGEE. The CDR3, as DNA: TGTGCCAGCAGCGTAGGTCACACCTCCTACGAGCAGTACTTC. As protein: CASSVGHTSYEQYF.

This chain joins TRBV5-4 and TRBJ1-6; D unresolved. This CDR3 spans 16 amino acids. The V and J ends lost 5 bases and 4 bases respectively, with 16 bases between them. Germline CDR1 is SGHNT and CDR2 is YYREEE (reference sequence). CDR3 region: CASRQDTSSYNSPLHF. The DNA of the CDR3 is TGTGCCAGCAGACAAGACACAAGCTCATATAATTCACCCCTCCACTTT.

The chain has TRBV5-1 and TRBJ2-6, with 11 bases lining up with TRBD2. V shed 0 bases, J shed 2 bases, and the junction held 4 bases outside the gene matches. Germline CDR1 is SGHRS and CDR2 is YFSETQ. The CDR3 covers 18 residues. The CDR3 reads CASSLEASGRTGANVLTF. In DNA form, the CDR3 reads TGCGCCAGCAGCTTGGAGGCTAGCGGGAGGACTGGGGCCAACGTCCTGACTTTC.